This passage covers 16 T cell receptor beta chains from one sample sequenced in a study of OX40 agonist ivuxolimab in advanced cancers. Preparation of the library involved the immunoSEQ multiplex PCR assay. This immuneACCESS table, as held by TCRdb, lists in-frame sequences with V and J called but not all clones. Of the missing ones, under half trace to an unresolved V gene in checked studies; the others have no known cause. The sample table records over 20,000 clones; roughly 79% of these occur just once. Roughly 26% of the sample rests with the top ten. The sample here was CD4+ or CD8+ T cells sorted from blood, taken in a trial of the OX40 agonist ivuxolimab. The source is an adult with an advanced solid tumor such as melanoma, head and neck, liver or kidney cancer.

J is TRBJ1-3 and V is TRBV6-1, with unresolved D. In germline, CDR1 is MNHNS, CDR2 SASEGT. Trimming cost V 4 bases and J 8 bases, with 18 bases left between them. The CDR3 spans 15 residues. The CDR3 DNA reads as TGTGCCAGCAGTGCCCAACCGGCCGCCGTAGACACCATATATTTT. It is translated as CASSAQPAAVDTIYF.

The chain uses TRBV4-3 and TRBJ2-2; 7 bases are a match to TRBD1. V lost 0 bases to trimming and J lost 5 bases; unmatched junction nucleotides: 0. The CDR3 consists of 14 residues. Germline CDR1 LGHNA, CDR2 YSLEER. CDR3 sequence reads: CASSQDRGTGELFF. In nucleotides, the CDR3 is TGCGCCAGCAGCCAAGACAGGGGGACCGGGGAGCTGTTTTTT.

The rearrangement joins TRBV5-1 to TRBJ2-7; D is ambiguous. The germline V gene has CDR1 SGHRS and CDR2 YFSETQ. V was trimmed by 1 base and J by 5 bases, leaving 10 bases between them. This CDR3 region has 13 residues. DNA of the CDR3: TGCGCCAGCAGCTTGACCTCAGGCCACGAGCAGTACTTC. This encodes CASSLTSGHEQYF. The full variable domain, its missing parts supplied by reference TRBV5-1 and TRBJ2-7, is KAGVTQTPRYLIKTRGQQVTLSCSPISGHRSVSWYQQTPGQGLQFLFEYFSETQRNKGNFPGRFSGRQFSNSRSEMNVSTLELGDSALYLCASSLTSGHEQYFGPGTRLTVT.

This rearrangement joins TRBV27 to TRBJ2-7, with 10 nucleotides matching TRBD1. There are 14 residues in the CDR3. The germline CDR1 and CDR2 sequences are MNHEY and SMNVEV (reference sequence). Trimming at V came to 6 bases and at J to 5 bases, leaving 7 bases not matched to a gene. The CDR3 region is CASRRQGALNEQYF. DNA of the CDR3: TGTGCCAGCAGACGACAGGGGGCGCTCAACGAGCAGTACTTC.

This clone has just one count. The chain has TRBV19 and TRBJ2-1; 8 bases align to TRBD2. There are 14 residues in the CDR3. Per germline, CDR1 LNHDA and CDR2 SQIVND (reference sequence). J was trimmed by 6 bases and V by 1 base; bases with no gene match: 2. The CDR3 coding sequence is TGTGCCAGTAGTATAGGCGGGGGGTCCAATGAGCAGTTCTTC. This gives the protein CASSIGGGSNEQFF.

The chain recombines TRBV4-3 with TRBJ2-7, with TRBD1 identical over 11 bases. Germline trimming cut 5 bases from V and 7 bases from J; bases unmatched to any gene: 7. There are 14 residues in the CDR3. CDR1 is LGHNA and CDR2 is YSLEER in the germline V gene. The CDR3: CASSSGQGAREQYF. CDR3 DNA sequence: TGCGCCAGCAGCTCAGGACAGGGGGCTAGGGAGCAGTACTTC.

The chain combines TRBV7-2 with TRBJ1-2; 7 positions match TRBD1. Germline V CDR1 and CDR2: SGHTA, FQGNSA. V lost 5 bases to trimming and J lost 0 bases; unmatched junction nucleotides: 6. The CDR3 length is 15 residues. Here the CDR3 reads CASSLRTGTNYGYTF. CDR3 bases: TGTGCCAGCAGCCTTCGGACAGGAACTAACTATGGCTACACCTTC.

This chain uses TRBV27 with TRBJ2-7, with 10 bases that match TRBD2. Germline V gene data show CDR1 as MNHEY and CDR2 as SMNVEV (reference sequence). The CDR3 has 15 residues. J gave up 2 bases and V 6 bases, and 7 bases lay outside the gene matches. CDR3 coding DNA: TGTGCCAGCAGAATTACTAGCGGGACAACCTACGAGCAGTACTTC. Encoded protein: CASRITSGTTYEQYF.

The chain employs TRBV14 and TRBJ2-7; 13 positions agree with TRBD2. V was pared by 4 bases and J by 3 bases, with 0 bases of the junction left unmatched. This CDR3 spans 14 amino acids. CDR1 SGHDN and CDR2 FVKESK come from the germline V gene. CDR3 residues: CASSRTSGSYEQYF. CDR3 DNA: TGTGCCAGCAGCCGGACTAGCGGGAGCTACGAGCAGTACTTC. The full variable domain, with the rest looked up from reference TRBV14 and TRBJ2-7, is EAGVTQFPSHSVIEKGQTVTLRCDPISGHDNLYWYRRVMGKEIKFLLHFVKESKQDESGMPNNRFLAERTGGTYSTLKVQPAELEDSGVYFCASSRTSGSYEQYFGPGTRLTVT.

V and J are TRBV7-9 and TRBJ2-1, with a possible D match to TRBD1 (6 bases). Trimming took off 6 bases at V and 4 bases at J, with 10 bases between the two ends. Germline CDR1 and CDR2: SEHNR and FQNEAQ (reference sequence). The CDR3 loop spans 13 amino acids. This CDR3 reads CASRMQGYNEQFF. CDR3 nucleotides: TGTGCCAGCAGGATGCAGGGGTACAATGAGCAGTTCTTC.

This chain's CDR3 is CASSLAAQELYYGYTF. DNA of the CDR3: TGCGCCAGCAGCTTGGCCGCACAAGAACTTTACTATGGCTACACCTTC. V usage is TRBV5-1 and J usage is TRBJ1-2; D not resolved. Germline CDR1 SGHRS, CDR2 YFSETQ. The CDR3 length is 16 residues. V lost 0 bases and J 3 bases, leaving 15 bases between the germline ends.

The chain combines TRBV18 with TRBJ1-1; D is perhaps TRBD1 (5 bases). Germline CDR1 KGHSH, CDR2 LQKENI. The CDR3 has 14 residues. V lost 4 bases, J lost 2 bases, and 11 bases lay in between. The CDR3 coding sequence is TGTGCCAGCTCACTTGCAACAGGAAACACTGAAGCTTTCTTT. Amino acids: CASSLATGNTEAFF.

CDR3 coding DNA: TGCAGTGTTTGGGGCACCGGGGAGCTGTTTTTT. It is translated as CSVWGTGELFF. The chain links TRBV20-1 to TRBJ2-2; no firm D call. CDR1 DFQATT and CDR2 SNEGSKA come from the germline V gene (reference sequence). CDR3 size: 11 residues. V lost 7 bases, J lost 4 bases, and 7 bases lay in between.

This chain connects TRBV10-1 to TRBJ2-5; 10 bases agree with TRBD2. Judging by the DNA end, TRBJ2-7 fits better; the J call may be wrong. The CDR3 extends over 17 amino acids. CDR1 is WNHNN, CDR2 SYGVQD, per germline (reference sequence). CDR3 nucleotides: TGCGCCAGCAGTGAGGACTCCCTAGCGGGAGTTCCCTACGAGCAGTACTTC. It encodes CASSEDSLAGVPYEQYF.

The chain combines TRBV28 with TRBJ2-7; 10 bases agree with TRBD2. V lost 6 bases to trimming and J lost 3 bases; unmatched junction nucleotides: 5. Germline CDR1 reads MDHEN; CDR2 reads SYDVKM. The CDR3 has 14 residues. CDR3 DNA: TGTGCCAGCAGCTTACTAGCGGGACTCTACGAGCAGTACTTC. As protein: CASSLLAGLYEQYF.

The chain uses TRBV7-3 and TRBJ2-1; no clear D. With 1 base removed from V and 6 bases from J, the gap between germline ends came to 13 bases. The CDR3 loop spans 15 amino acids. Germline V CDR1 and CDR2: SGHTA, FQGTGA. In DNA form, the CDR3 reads TGTGCCAGCAGCTTAAATCCTTTAGAGCGCAATGAGCAGTTCTTC. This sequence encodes CASSLNPLERNEQFF.